A single sample is the source of the 25 T cell receptor beta chains below, sequenced in a study of beta chain features in type 1 diabetes. The entirety of the isolated RNA underwent reverse transcription, so expressed TCRB transcripts were sequenced. The protocol was immunoSEQ multiplex PCR, while the TCRdb copy is restricted to in-frame clones and leaves out a portion. The data contain more than 300,000 clones, around an eighth of them seen just once; the ten biggest clones take up about 0.018%. Sample: naive CD4+ T cells from blood. All receptors come from a man between 18 and 29 years old in good health.

There are a few counts of this clone. The rearrangement uses TRBV4-3 and TRBJ2-4, with a possible D match to TRBD2 (5 bases). This CDR3 is built from 14 residues. Per germline, CDR1 LGHNA and CDR2 YSLEER. V lost 0 bases, J lost 6 bases, and 9 bases lay in between. The CDR3 DNA reads as TGCGCCAGCAGCCAAGACGGAGGCCCAAACATTCAGTACTTC. It codes for CASSQDGGPNIQYF.

The chain combines TRBV28 with TRBJ2-7, with 7 positions matching TRBD2. J gave up 5 bases and V 6 bases, and 7 bases lay outside the gene matches. The length of the CDR3 is 13 residues. The germline gives CDR1 MDHEN, CDR2 SYDVKM. The CDR3 spells CASRSGIRNEQYF. CDR3 coding DNA: TGTGCCAGCAGGAGCGGGATAAGAAACGAGCAGTACTTC.

V gene TRBV28 combines with J gene TRBJ1-2; no clear D. V shed 8 bases and J shed 8 bases, with 24 bases lying between them. There are 15 residues in the CDR3. CDR1 and CDR2 (germline): MDHEN, SYDVKM. The CDR3 loop is CASVSGTREVWGYTF. For the CDR3, the DNA is TGTGCCAGCGTAAGCGGCACAAGGGAGGTATGGGGCTACACCTTC.

This clone was observed a few times. V is TRBV4-3 and J is TRBJ2-1, with TRBD2 identical over 9 bases. Germline-derived CDR1 and CDR2 are LGHNA and YSLEER. This CDR3 is 16 amino acids long. Trimming took 5 bases from V and 5 from J; bases not matched to a gene: 10. The CDR3 DNA is TGCGCCAGCAGCTCGGAGCGGGGGGCGGGGAACAATGAGCAGTTCTTC. It encodes CASSSERGAGNNEQFF.

The rearrangement uses TRBV4-3 and TRBJ2-7; D ambiguous. The CDR3 is 11 residues long. Germline CDR1 and CDR2: LGHNA and YSLEER. Between the trimmed V and J ends, which lost 4 bases and 11 bases, there was a span of 12 bases. The CDR3 DNA reads TGCGCCAGCAGCCCGTCCGACCGGGAGTACTTC. It codes for CASSPSDREYF.

The table lists this clone with many counts. This chain joins TRBV7-9 and TRBJ2-5, with a weak D call TRBD1 (6 bases). The CDR3 length is 13 residues. Trimming cost V 10 bases and J 3 bases, with 15 bases left between them. CDR1 is SEHNR, CDR2 FQNEAQ, per germline (reference sequence). The CDR3 here is CAISTGTKETQYF. The CDR3 DNA reads TGTGCCATTTCGACCGGGACAAAAGAGACCCAGTACTTC.

CDR3 amino acids: CASSEGGRDTQYF. The CDR3 coding sequence is TGTGCCAGCAGTGAAGGGGGCAGAGATACGCAGTATTTT. This chain joins TRBV25-1 and TRBJ2-3, with TRBD1 as a possible D gene (6 bases). The CDR3 totals 13 residues. Germline values: CDR1 MGHDK, CDR2 SYGVNS. The V and J ends lost 2 bases and 5 bases respectively, with 8 bases between them.

This rearrangement joins TRBV7-2 to TRBJ2-5; 9 bases map to TRBD1. The CDR3 is made up of 15 amino acids. V shed 6 bases and J 11 bases; nucleotides not matched to a gene: 16. The V gene's germline CDR1 is SGHTA and CDR2 FQGNSA. The CDR3 nucleotides are TGTGCCAGCAGGTACGGGACAGGGATCGATCGGGAGCAGTACTTC. It yields the protein CASRYGTGIDREQYF.

This clone occurred a few times. The J gene is TRBJ1-4, the V gene TRBV4-3, with 9 bases lining up with TRBD1. CDR1 and CDR2 from the germline V gene are LGHNA and YSLEER. The CDR3 loop spans 16 amino acids. V shed 4 bases and J 4 bases; nucleotides not matched to a gene: 7. In DNA form, the CDR3 reads TGCGCCAGCAGCCCCCAATGGACAGGGGATAATGAAAAACTGTTTTTT. Translation gives CASSPQWTGDNEKLFF.

The gene calls are TRBV6-5 and TRBJ1-1; TRBD1 matches 8 bases. The CDR3 runs to 16 residues. Looked up from germline, CDR1 is MNHEY and CDR2 is SVGAGI. J gave up 1 base and V 2 bases, and 6 bases lay outside the gene matches. As DNA, the CDR3 is TGTGCCAGCAGTTACGCCTCCGGGACAGGGAACACTGAAGCTTTCTTT. It is translated as CASSYASGTGNTEAFF.

V gene TRBV28 combines with J gene TRBJ1-2; unclear D gene. CDR1 and CDR2 (germline): MDHEN, SYDVKM. Deletions cut 7 bases from V and 4 bases from J, with 13 bases between. This CDR3 comprises 13 residues. CDR3 residues: CASMQARFYGYTF. The CDR3 coding sequence is TGTGCCAGCATGCAGGCACGATTCTATGGCTACACCTTC.

The chain carries TRBV7-9 and TRBJ2-5, with 7 bases fitting TRBD1. The trim removed 5 bases at V and 1 base at J, leaving 4 bases unmatched. The length of the CDR3 is 14 residues. Germline loops: CDR1 SEHNR, CDR2 FQNEAQ (reference sequence). Here the CDR3 reads CASSKQGVQETQYF. CDR3 nucleotides: TGTGCCAGCAGCAAGCAGGGGGTCCAAGAGACCCAGTACTTC. The whole variable domain, filled in from reference TRBV7-9 and TRBJ2-5, reads DTGVSQNPRHKITKRGQNVTFRCDPISEHNRLYWYRQTLGQGPEFLTYFQNEAQLEKSRLLSDRFSAERPKGSFSTLEIQRTEQGDSAMYLCASSKQGVQETQYFGPGTRLLVL.

This clone appeared a few times. The chain couples TRBV4-2 to TRBJ1-4; 10 positions match TRBD1. V gave up 3 bases and J gave up 7 bases; unmatched junction bases: 5. The CDR3 spans 15 residues. Germline CDR1 reads LGHNA; CDR2 reads YNFKEQ. CDR3 residues: CASSHLTGGGEKLFF. The CDR3, as DNA: TGTGCCAGCAGCCATTTGACAGGGGGCGGTGAAAAACTGTTTTTT.

This clone came up a few times. The rearrangement uses TRBV11-2 and TRBJ2-3; D possibly corresponds to TRBD2 (5 bases). CDR3 length: 12 amino acids. V lost 0 bases to trimming and J lost 8 bases, with 6 bases between them. Germline V CDR1 and CDR2: SGHAT, FQNNGV. CDR3 region: CASSLDRGTQYF. For the CDR3, the DNA is TGTGCCAGCAGCTTAGATCGGGGTACGCAGTATTTT.

This clone occurred a few times. The chain joins TRBV29-1 to TRBJ2-3; TRBD2 is a possible D gene (6 bases). The V gene lost 1 base and the J gene lost 1 base, with 12 bases spanning the gap. This CDR3 has 15 residues. CDR1 is SQVTM and CDR2 is ANQGSEA in the germline V gene. DNA for the CDR3: TGCAGCGTTGAAGGGGGACTTGTAGGCACAGATACGCAGTATTTT. Translation: CSVEGGLVGTDTQYF.

The CDR3 loop is CASLGGAQETQYF. In DNA form, the CDR3 reads TGTGCCAGCCTGGGGGGGGCTCAAGAGACCCAGTACTTC. This rearrangement joins TRBV28 to TRBJ2-5, with D perhaps TRBD2 (7 bases). The CDR3 sequence is 13 residues long. Trimming left V 8 bases short and J 2 bases short, with 12 bases between. Germline V gene lookup returns CDR1 MDHEN and CDR2 SYDVKM.

The chain carries TRBV7-2 and TRBJ1-3; D unresolved. This CDR3 contains 15 residues. CDR1 is SGHTA, CDR2 FQGNSA, per germline. Trimming took off 3 bases at V and 4 bases at J, with 13 bases between the two ends. CDR3 sequence: CASSFRGMAGNTIYF. The CDR3 bases are TGTGCCAGCAGCTTCCGGGGTATGGCAGGAAACACCATATATTTT.

The chain joins TRBV30 to TRBJ2-7, with 9 positions matching TRBD1. This CDR3 spans 16 amino acids. CDR1 and CDR2 (germline): GTSNPN, SVGIG (reference sequence). V shed 4 bases and J 1 base; nucleotides not matched to a gene: 11. The CDR3 DNA follows: TGTGCCTGGACTCCTACGGGGACAGGGAGGTCCTACGAGCAGTACTTC. Its protein product is CAWTPTGTGRSYEQYF.

The rearrangement links TRBV7-2 to TRBJ1-6, with 7 bases aligning to TRBD1. Trimming cost V 5 bases and J 10 bases; bases outside gene matches: 11. In germline, CDR1 is SGHTA, CDR2 FQGNSA. The CDR3 contains 15 residues. The CDR3 region has the DNA TGTGCCAGCAGCGACCTCCGGGACAGTGCCTCACCCCTCCACTTT. It translates to CASSDLRDSASPLHF.

This clone came up a few times. The rearrangement uses TRBV10-3 and TRBJ1-2; 7 bases map to TRBD1. Unmatched junction bases numbered 7, after V lost 6 bases and J lost 3 bases. Germline CDR1 and CDR2: ENHRY and SYGVKD. The CDR3 covers 14 residues. As DNA, the CDR3 is TGTGCCATCAGAGGAGACAGGGTCGACTATGGCTACACCTTC. Translated, it gives CAIRGDRVDYGYTF.

The chain is built from TRBV30 and TRBJ1-4, with 7 nucleotides matching TRBD1. CDR3 size: 18 residues. The junction had 22 bases not matched to a gene; V was cut back by 2 bases and J by 10 bases. Germline V gene data show CDR1 as GTSNPN and CDR2 as SVGIG (reference sequence). The CDR3 spells CAWSLFPGDRDSLGKLFF. The CDR3 region has the DNA TGTGCCTGGAGTTTGTTCCCGGGAGACAGGGACAGCTTAGGAAAACTGTTTTTT.

The gene calls are TRBV15 and TRBJ2-6, with 9 bases identical to TRBD1. Germline CDR1 LNHNV, CDR2 YYDKDF (reference sequence). The V and J ends lost 4 bases and 5 bases, in that order; junction bases with no gene match: 12. This CDR3 spans 18 amino acids. CDR3 amino acids: CATSNLRDRASWANVLTF. CDR3 DNA sequence: TGTGCCACCAGCAACCTAAGGGACAGGGCGTCCTGGGCCAACGTCCTGACTTTC.

In this sample, this clone turned up a few times. Other DNA sequences within the sample encode an identical CDR3. V is TRBV5-1 and J is TRBJ2-3; no clear D gene. The V gene's germline CDR1 is SGHRS and CDR2 YFSETQ. V was pared by 0 bases and J by 3 bases, with 2 bases between. This CDR3 region has 12 residues. The chain's CDR3 is CASSLATDTQYF. The CDR3 coding sequence is TGCGCCAGCAGCTTGGCTACAGATACGCAGTATTTT.

V is TRBV19 and J is TRBJ2-7, with 7 bases identical to TRBD2. CDR1 and CDR2 from the germline V gene are LNHDA and SQIVND (reference sequence). The CDR3 sequence is 14 residues long. J lost 4 bases, V lost 3 bases, and 6 bases had no gene match. The CDR3 DNA reads TGTGCCAGTAGTATCGCGGGAGTAAGGTACGAGCAGTACTTC. Translated, it gives CASSIAGVRYEQYF.

Regarding this clone: The sample holds other DNA sequences that translate to the same CDR3. V gene TRBV4-1 combines with J gene TRBJ2-7; unclear D gene. The V and J ends lost 0 bases and 3 bases respectively, with 6 bases between them. Germline values: CDR1 MGHRA, CDR2 YSYEKL. There are 13 residues in the CDR3. In DNA, the CDR3 is TGCGCCAGCAGCCAAGATAGAGGCTACGAGCAGTACTTC. This encodes CASSQDRGYEQYF.